Below, 20 T cell receptor beta chains from the same sample are listed, as sequenced in a study of OX40 agonist ivuxolimab in advanced cancers. Assay: immunoSEQ multiplex PCR; the TCRdb copy retains only in-frame clones and omits some. The sample lists just over 70,000 clones, roughly 84% seen once, with around 0.78% in the top ten. Sequences were derived from CD4+ or CD8+ T cells sorted from blood, sampled in a trial of the OX40 agonist ivuxolimab. The receptors originated from an adult with an advanced solid tumor such as melanoma, head and neck, liver or kidney cancer.

V usage is TRBV5-1 and J usage is TRBJ2-1, with D possibly being TRBD1 (6 bases). This CDR3 is built from 17 residues. Per germline, CDR1 SGHRS and CDR2 YFSETQ. Trimming cost V 1 base and J 1 base, with 15 bases left between them. DNA for the CDR3: TGCGCCAGCAGCTTGAGCGTCAGGGGAGATTCCTACAATGAGCAGTTCTTC. It encodes CASSLSVRGDSYNEQFF.

The chain joins TRBV11-1 to TRBJ2-1; D is unclear. V lost 6 bases, J lost 8 bases, and 11 bases lay in between. CDR1 SGHAT and CDR2 FQDESV come from the germline V gene (reference sequence). The CDR3 consists of 12 residues. CDR3 residues: CASSSAVYEQFF. The DNA of the CDR3 is TGTGCCAGCAGTTCCGCGGTGTATGAGCAGTTCTTC.

The genes are TRBV6-1 and TRBJ1-2, with no clear D. Trimming stripped 3 bases from V and 6 bases from J, with 14 bases between. Per the germline V gene, CDR1 is MNHNS and CDR2 is SASEGT. The CDR3 has 14 amino acids. The CDR3 loop reads CASSDVGLSHGYTF. CDR3 DNA: TGTGCCAGCAGTGATGTGGGTTTATCCCATGGCTACACCTTC.

CDR3 DNA: TGTGCCAGCTCATTTTCTACCGGGACAGGGTACTCCGAGCAGTACTTC. It codes for CASSFSTGTGYSEQYF. The chain has TRBV18 and TRBJ2-7; 9 bases fit TRBD1. Germline CDR1 is KGHSH and CDR2 is LQKENI. The CDR3 has 16 amino acids. Trimming removed 5 bases from V and 6 bases from J; junction bases left unmatched: 14.

This clone has more than one count but fewer than ten. The V gene is TRBV11-2, the J gene TRBJ2-1, with 9 nucleotides matching TRBD1. The CDR3 contains 12 residues. In germline, CDR1 is SGHAT, CDR2 FQNNGV. V shed 1 base, J shed 15 bases, and the junction held 4 bases outside the gene matches. CDR3 in DNA: TGTGCCAGCAGCTTAGTACAGGGGGCTCTGTTCTTC. This sequence encodes CASSLVQGALFF.

The chain couples TRBV6-1 to TRBJ2-1, with 8 bases fitting TRBD1. Germline-derived CDR1 and CDR2 are MNHNS and SASEGT. V trimming: 6 bases; J trimming: 5 bases; junction bases outside the gene matches: 9. CDR3 length: 15 amino acids. This CDR3 reads CASSDAGTGNNEQFF. CDR3 nucleotides: TGTGCCAGCAGCGACGCCGGGACAGGCAACAATGAGCAGTTCTTC.

V usage is TRBV5-6 and J usage is TRBJ2-3; the match to TRBD1 covers 8 bases. V lost 4 bases, J lost 4 bases, and 8 bases stayed unmatched. From germline, CDR1 is SGHDT and CDR2 YYEEEE. The CDR3 has 15 amino acids. As DNA, the CDR3 is TGTGCCAGCAGCCCTTGGGACAGGAGGGCAGATACGCAGTATTTT. Amino acid sequence: CASSPWDRRADTQYF.

The chain employs TRBV28 and TRBJ1-2; 8 nucleotides match TRBD1. The V segment lost 8 bases and the J segment 6 bases; nucleotides outside the gene matches: 14. Germline loops: CDR1 MDHEN, CDR2 SYDVKM. The CDR3 spans 15 residues. The CDR3 region has the DNA TGTGCCAGCTCCCCAGGGGGCGGGGGGACCAATGGCTACACCTTC. Its translation: CASSPGGGGTNGYTF.

The chain combines TRBV5-4 with TRBJ1-2; weak D call: TRBD1 (5 bases). CDR1 SGHNT and CDR2 YYREEE come from the germline V gene (reference sequence). The CDR3 is made up of 13 amino acids. V was trimmed by 3 bases and J by 3 bases, leaving 9 bases between them. CDR3: CASSWGRDYGYTF. CDR3 nucleotide sequence: TGTGCCAGCAGCTGGGGACGGGACTATGGCTACACCTTC.

The V gene is TRBV4-3, the J gene TRBJ1-5; D gene ambiguous. The V and J ends lost 2 bases and 4 bases respectively, with 6 bases between them. From germline, CDR1 is LGHNA and CDR2 YSLEER. The length of the CDR3 is 13 residues. CDR3 bases: TGCGCCAGCAGCCAAACTGCGAATCAGCCCCAGCATTTT. It translates to CASSQTANQPQHF.

The chain uses TRBV11-2 and TRBJ1-2, with 8 nucleotides matching TRBD1. With 1 base clipped from V and 4 bases from J, the junction kept 11 bases outside the gene matches. Germline V gene sequence: CDR1 SGHAT, CDR2 FQNNGV. This CDR3 has 17 amino acids. The CDR3 loop is CASSLAPSGGVVYGYTF. Here the CDR3 DNA reads TGTGCCAGCAGCTTAGCCCCTTCAGGGGGCGTCGTCTATGGCTACACCTTC.

The rearrangement uses TRBV7-3 and TRBJ2-7, with unresolved D. With 5 bases removed from V and 2 bases from J, the gap between germline ends came to 10 bases. The germline CDR1 and CDR2 sequences are SGHTA and FQGTGA. This CDR3 spans 13 amino acids. For the CDR3, the DNA is TGTGCCAGCAGCCCCGGTGGGACCTACGAGCAGTACTTC. Translating gives CASSPGGTYEQYF.

The V gene is TRBV19, the J gene TRBJ2-6, with D unclear. The germline gives CDR1 LNHDA, CDR2 SQIVND (reference sequence). V lost 5 bases and J 4 bases, leaving 15 bases between the germline ends. The CDR3 runs 16 residues. CDR3 sequence: CASSALLASGANVLTF. CDR3 nucleotide sequence: TGTGCCAGTAGTGCGCTCCTGGCCTCCGGGGCCAACGTCCTGACTTTC.

V usage is TRBV4-1 and J usage is TRBJ2-7; no clear D. The CDR3 totals 17 residues. Trimming removed 0 bases from V and 0 bases from J, with 15 bases in between. Per the germline V gene, CDR1 is MGHRA and CDR2 is YSYEKL. CDR3 bases: TGCGCCAGCAGCCAAGATCTAGGCCCCTTCAGCTCCTACGAGCAGTACTTC. As protein: CASSQDLGPFSSYEQYF.

This chain joins TRBV13 and TRBJ1-3; TRBD1 agrees at 7 bases. The CDR3 is 17 residues long. The V segment lost 2 bases and the J segment 2 bases; nucleotides outside the gene matches: 9. Germline V gene lookup returns CDR1 PRHDT and CDR2 FYEKMQ (reference sequence). The CDR3 sequence: CASSLWSGGIAGNTIYF. CDR3 sequence (DNA): TGTGCCAGCAGCTTATGGTCAGGGGGAATAGCTGGAAACACCATATATTTT.

The chain recombines TRBV6-1 with TRBJ2-3; maybe TRBD1 (5 bases). V lost 1 base, J lost 4 bases, and 9 bases lay in between. The CDR3 covers 14 residues. Germline lookup yields CDR1 MNHNS and CDR2 SASEGT. Here the CDR3 reads CASSEGGGPDTQYF. The DNA for the CDR3 is TGTGCCAGCAGTGAAGGGGGCGGCCCAGATACGCAGTATTTT.

The genes are TRBV19 and TRBJ1-2, with D hard to call. The germline V gene encodes CDR1 LNHDA and CDR2 SQIVND (reference sequence). Trimming stripped 4 bases from V and 4 bases from J, with 16 bases between. The CDR3 covers 15 residues. Here the CDR3 DNA reads TGTGCCAGTAGTACTCAAAGAGGGAGCTCCTATGGCTACACCTTC. This encodes CASSTQRGSSYGYTF.

The genes are TRBV5-6 and TRBJ1-2, with 7 nucleotides matching TRBD1. Trimming took 0 bases from V and 6 from J; bases not matched to a gene: 5. Per germline, CDR1 SGHDT and CDR2 YYEEEE. The CDR3 totals 14 residues. In nucleotides, the CDR3 is TGTGCCAGCAGCTTGGTCGACAGGGACCATGGCTACACCTTC. Its translation is CASSLVDRDHGYTF. Full variable domain (missing parts from reference TRBV5-6 and TRBJ1-2): DAGVTQSPTHLIKTRGQQVTLRCSPKSGHDTVSWYQQALGQGPQFIFQYYEEEERQRGNFPDRFSGHQFPNYSSELNVNALLLGDSALYLCASSLVDRDHGYTFGSGTRLTVV.

The genes are TRBV19 and TRBJ2-7, with 15 bases lining up with TRBD2. V lost 6 bases and J lost 3; bases outside the gene matches: 6. Germline V gene lookup returns CDR1 LNHDA and CDR2 SQIVND (reference sequence). This CDR3 comprises 16 residues. CDR3 protein: CASSGLAGGPGYEQYF. CDR3 coding DNA: TGTGCCAGTAGCGGACTAGCGGGAGGGCCAGGCTACGAGCAGTACTTC.

A note on this clone: A junction boundary mismatches the germline segment, possibly from a read error. V gene TRBV5-5 combines with J gene TRBJ1-2; TRBD1 agrees at 8 bases. Looked up from germline, CDR1 is SGHKS and CDR2 is YYEKEE (reference sequence). The CDR3 extends over 17 amino acids. CDR3 sequence reads: CASSLGPGQAGNYGYTF. The CDR3 bases are TGTGCCAGCAGTTTGGGGCCGGGACAGGCTGGAAACTATGGCTACACCTTC.